This T cell receptor beta chain appears in the sequencing data of a study of T cell responses to AZD1222 COVID-19 vaccine. This clone is a singleton in its sample. Antigen specificity is unknown. The study's findings and limits: Donors skewed white British and female; clonal diversity was possibly underestimated. Spike-specific TCR breadth and depth both grew after two AZD1222 doses.

Measured with immunoSEQ multiplex PCR; TCRdb has only the in-frame clones, and not every one. The top ten clones hold about 20% of a sample with tens of thousands of clones, approximately 91% of them seen once. The sample in question was peripheral blood, obtained on day 0 of AZD1222 vaccination. This receptor was obtained from an adult in good health.

The CDR3 region has the DNA TGTGCCAGTAGCCGCGGACCCTACGAGCAGTACTTC. Its translation is CASSRGPYEQYF. The genes are TRBV19 and TRBJ2-7; D not resolved. This CDR3 is built from 12 residues. With 6 bases removed from V and 2 bases from J, the gap between germline ends came to 8 bases. Germline V gene lookup returns CDR1 LNHDA and CDR2 SQIVND (reference sequence).